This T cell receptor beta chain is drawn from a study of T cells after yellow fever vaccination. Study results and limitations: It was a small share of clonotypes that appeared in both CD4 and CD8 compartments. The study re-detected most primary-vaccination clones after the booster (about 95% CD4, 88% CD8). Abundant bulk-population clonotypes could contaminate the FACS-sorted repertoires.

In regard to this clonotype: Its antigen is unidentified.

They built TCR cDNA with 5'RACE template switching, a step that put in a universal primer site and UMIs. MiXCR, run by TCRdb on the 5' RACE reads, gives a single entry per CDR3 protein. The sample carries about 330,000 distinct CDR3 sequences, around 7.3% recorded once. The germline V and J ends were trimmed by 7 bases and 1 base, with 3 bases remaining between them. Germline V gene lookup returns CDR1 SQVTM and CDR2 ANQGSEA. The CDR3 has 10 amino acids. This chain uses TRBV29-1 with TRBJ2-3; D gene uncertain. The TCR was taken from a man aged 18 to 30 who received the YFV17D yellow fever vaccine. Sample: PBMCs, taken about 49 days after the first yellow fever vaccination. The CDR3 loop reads CSGGTDTQYF. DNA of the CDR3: TGCAGCGGAGGCACAGATACGCAGTATTTT.